This paragraph reports one TCR beta chain. Its antigen remains unknown. This record comes from a study of cytomegalovirus exposure and HLA in healthy donors. This PCR relied on a set of 60 Vbeta primers and 13 Jbeta primers. TCRdb's copy holds only in-frame clones and misses some; the assay was immunoSEQ multiplex PCR. The sample records 170,000 or so clones, roughly 80% being singletons. Overall study findings and caveats: At a 0.05 false discovery rate, a later analysis found 18,000 or so TCR beta sequences to be associated with HLA alleles. Most of the CMV-associated TCR beta chains (in a later analysis) appeared to be HLA-restricted.

Germline V gene data show CDR1 as MNHNY and CDR2 as SVGAGI (reference sequence). There are 13 residues in the CDR3. Trimming cost V 2 bases and J 5 bases, with 9 bases left between them. Sequenced sample: PBMCs. This clonotype originated in a man aged 30-40 years in good health and CMV-seropositive. This chain connects TRBV6-6 to TRBJ1-2, with D unresolved. Here the CDR3 DNA reads TGTGCCAGCAGTTACGGGTCGGGGTATGGCTACACCTTC. Its translation is CASSYGSGYGYTF.